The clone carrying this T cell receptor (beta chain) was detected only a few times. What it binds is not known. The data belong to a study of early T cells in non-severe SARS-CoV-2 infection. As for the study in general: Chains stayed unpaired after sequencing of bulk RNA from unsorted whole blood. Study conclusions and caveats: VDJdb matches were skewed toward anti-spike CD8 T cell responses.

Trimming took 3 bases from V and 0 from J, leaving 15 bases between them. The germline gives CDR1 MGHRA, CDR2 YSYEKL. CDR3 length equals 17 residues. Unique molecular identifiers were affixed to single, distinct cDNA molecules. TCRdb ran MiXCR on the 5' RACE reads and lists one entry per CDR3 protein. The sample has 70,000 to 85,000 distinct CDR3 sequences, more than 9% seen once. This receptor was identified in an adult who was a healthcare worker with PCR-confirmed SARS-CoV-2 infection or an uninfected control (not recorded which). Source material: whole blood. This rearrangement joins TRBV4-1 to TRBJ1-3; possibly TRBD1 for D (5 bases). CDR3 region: CASSQVTGVDSGNTIYF. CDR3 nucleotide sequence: TGCGCCAGCAGCCAGGTTACGGGGGTTGACTCTGGAAACACCATATATTTT.